This TCR beta chain was sequenced for a study of T cells in Graves' hyperthyroidism and ophthalmopathy. Across the whole study: Peripheral blood was acquired at first diagnosis, ahead of any therapy whatsoever. Study results and limitations: Most clonotypes expanded in thyroid above 0.001 were likewise present in blood. The model predicted ophthalmopathy a median around 6.5 months before onset.

The TCR beta CDR3 regions underwent amplification using RNA transcripts as the source. HTBI primers drove first-round RT-PCR of the TCR CDR3. MiXCR was run by TCRdb on the multiplex PCR reads, yielding one entry per CDR3 protein. The sample holds 95,000 to 110,000 distinct CDR3 sequences, 16% seen once. Graves' hyperthyroidism qualified as stable when ophthalmopathy did not progress within 18 months. This clonotype has more than one count but fewer than ten. The antigen is not known. The sample consisted of blood. This receptor was identified in a woman between 45 and 60 years old with Graves' hyperthyroidism.

CDR3 protein: CASNLGSNRPRTKSGYTF. DNA for the CDR3: TGTGCCAGCAATTTGGGTTCGAACAGGCCCCGGACTAAAAGTGGCTACACCTTC. J is TRBJ1-2 and V is TRBV19, with a tentative D call TRBD1 (5 bases). This CDR3 region has 18 residues. Between the trimmed V and J ends, which lost 9 bases and 7 bases, there was a span of 33 bases. Germline assignment: CDR1 LNHDA and CDR2 SQIVND (reference sequence).